This T cell receptor (beta chain) is drawn from a study of regulatory T cells in long-lasting Graves disease. Study at large: Persistent cases took antithyroid drugs over 5 years and stayed TSH receptor antibody positive. Study-wide points: There was favoring of TRBV28, TRBJ1-2 and TRBJ2-5 in persistent disease.

Through Arm-PCR of CDR3 regions and iRepertoire HTBI primers, TCR beta libraries were built. Authors' methods: Throughout the samples, researchers identified roughly 60 TRBV and some 13 TRBJ segments. TCRdb independently ran MiXCR on the multiplex PCR reads; one entry per CDR3 protein. V and J calls and clone size were set by TCRdb, not the authors. The table includes some 470,000 distinct CDR3 sequences, 20% to 25% detected once. Time point meaning: persistent/refractory GD, antithyroid drugs over 5 years with positive TRAb. Preparation of the TCR library used RNA extracted from PBMCs. Under American Thyroid Association guidelines, Graves' disease was diagnosed. On this clonotype: Its antigen is not identified.

Germline trimming cut 0 bases from V and 6 bases from J; bases unmatched to any gene: 7. CDR1 is MGHRA, CDR2 YSYEKL, per germline. CDR3 length: 15 residues. The receptor comes from a female donor with Graves disease. This sample comprised peripheral blood mononuclear cells (PBMCs), obtained when the disease was refractory, from a patient treated with antithyroid drugs. The rearrangement joins TRBV4-1 to TRBJ1-2; 7 nucleotides match TRBD1. DNA of the CDR3: TGCGCCAGCAGCCAAGATTCCAGGGGGTTGGATGGCTACACCTTC. Translated: CASSQDSRGLDGYTF.